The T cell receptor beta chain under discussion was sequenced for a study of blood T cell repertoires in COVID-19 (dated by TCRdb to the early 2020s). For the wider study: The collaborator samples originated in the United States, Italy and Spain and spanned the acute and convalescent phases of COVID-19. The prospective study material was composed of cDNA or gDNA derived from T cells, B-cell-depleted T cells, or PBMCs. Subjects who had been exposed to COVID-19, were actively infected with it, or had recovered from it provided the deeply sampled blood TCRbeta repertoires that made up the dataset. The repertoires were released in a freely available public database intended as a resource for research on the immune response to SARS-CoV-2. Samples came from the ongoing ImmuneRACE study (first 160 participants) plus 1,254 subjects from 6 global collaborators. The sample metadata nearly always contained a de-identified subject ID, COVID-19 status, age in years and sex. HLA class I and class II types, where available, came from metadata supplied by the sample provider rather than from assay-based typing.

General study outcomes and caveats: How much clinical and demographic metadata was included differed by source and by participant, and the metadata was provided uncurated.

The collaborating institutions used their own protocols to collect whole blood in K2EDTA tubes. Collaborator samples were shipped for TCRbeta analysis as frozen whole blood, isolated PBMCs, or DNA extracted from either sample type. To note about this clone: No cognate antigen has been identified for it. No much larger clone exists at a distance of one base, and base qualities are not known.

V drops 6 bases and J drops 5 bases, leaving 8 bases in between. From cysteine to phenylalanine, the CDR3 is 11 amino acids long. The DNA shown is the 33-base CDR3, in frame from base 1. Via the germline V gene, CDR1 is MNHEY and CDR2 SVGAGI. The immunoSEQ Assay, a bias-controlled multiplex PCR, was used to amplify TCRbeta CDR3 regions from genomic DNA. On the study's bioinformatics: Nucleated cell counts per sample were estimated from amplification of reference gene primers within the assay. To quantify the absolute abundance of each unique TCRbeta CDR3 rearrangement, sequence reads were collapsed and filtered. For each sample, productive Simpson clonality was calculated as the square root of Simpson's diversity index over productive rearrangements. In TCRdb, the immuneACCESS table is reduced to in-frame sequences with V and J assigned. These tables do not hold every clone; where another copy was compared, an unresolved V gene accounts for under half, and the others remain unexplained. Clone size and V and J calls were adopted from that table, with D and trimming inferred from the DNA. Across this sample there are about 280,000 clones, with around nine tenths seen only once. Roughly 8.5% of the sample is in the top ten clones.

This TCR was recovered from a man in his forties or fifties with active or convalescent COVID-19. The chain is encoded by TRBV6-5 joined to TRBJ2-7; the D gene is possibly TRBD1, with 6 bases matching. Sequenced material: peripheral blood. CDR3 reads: CASRDSHEQYF. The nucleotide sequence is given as TGTGCCAGCAGGGACAGTCACGAGCAGTACTTC.